Presented here are 8 T cell receptor beta chains from one specimen sequenced in a study of T-cell reconstitution after alpha-beta-depleted transplantation in children. TCRbeta library construction was performed incorporating unique molecular identifiers. TCRdb re-derived calls from the PCR reads in MiXCR, one entry per CDR3 protein. Among hundreds of thousands of distinct CDR3 sequences, 10% to 15% were seen once, and the ten largest hold 2.2%. The sequenced sample was PBMCs, mostly from graft donor cells, obtained 360 days after TCRalphabeta/CD19-depleted stem cell transplant. Source of these receptors: a male patient between 10 and 17 years old who had a stem cell transplant for acute myeloid leukemia, so the T cells may come from the graft donor.

The chain combines TRBV5-1 with TRBJ2-1; 7 bases match TRBD2. With 2 bases clipped from V and 7 bases from J, the junction kept 9 bases outside the gene matches. Germline V gene data show CDR1 as SGHRS and CDR2 as YFSETQ. The CDR3 covers 15 residues. This CDR3 reads CASSFPPLAQNEQFF. DNA of the CDR3: TGCGCCAGCAGCTTCCCCCCACTAGCGCAGAATGAGCAGTTCTTC.

There are a few counts of this clonotype. J is TRBJ2-7 and V is TRBV24-1; D not resolved. The CDR3 has 20 residues. V was trimmed by 4 bases and J by 2 bases, leaving 29 bases between them. Per the germline V gene, CDR1 is KGHDR and CDR2 is SFDVKD. CDR3 nucleotides: TGTGCCACCAGTGACGCTCACGTGGCCCCTCTACAGCGCCTTACCTACGAGCAGTACTTC. As protein: CATSDAHVAPLQRLTYEQYF.

This clonotype showed up many times. The chain uses TRBV20-1 and TRBJ2-1; the match to TRBD2 covers 11 bases. From germline, CDR1 is DFQATT and CDR2 SNEGSKA (reference sequence). After removal of 0 bases from V and 3 bases from J, the junction contained 10 bases not matched to a gene. The CDR3 is made up of 18 amino acids. CDR3 nucleotide sequence: TGCAGTGCTAGAGATCGTCTAGCGGGAGGCCTAAACTACAATGAGCAGTTCTTC. As protein: CSARDRLAGGLNYNEQFF.

This clonotype has more than one count but fewer than ten. CDR3 bases: TGCGCCAGCAGCTTGTTCCGGACGAGGAGCACTGAAGCTTTCTTT. This encodes CASSLFRTRSTEAFF. The rearrangement joins TRBV5-1 to TRBJ1-1, with D unclear. This CDR3 comprises 15 residues. Germline values: CDR1 SGHRS, CDR2 YFSETQ. Trimming removed 1 base from V and 4 bases from J, with 14 bases in between.

For the CDR3, the DNA is TGTGCCAGCTCACCATTGGAGGCTGGCGGGGATCGTCCCGGGGAGCTGTTTTTT. Protein product: CASSPLEAGGDRPGELFF. The J gene is TRBJ2-2, the V gene TRBV18, with a possible D match to TRBD2 (6 bases). Deletions cut 2 bases from V and 6 bases from J, with 22 bases between. CDR3 size: 18 residues. Germline CDR1 is KGHSH and CDR2 is LQKENI. The full variable domain, rest sourced from reference TRBV18 and TRBJ2-2, is NAGVMQNPRHLVRRRGQEARLRCSPMKGHSHVYWYRQLPEEGLKFMVYLQKENIIDESGMPKERFSAEFPKEGPSILRIQQVVRGDSAAYFCASSPLEAGGDRPGELFFGEGSRLTVL.

The chain has TRBV12-3 or TRBV12-4 and TRBJ1-3; 10 positions agree with TRBD1. V lost 7 bases to trimming and J lost 4 bases; unmatched junction nucleotides: 10. There are 16 residues in the CDR3. CDR3 in DNA: TGTGCCAGCACCATCGGGACAGGGGTTGGCGGAAACACCATATATTTT. Amino acids: CASTIGTGVGGNTIYF.

The genes are TRBV20-1 and TRBJ2-7; 14 positions agree with TRBD2. The CDR3 spans 17 residues. V trimming: 6 bases; J trimming: 0 bases; junction bases outside the gene matches: 10. Germline CDR1 reads DFQATT; CDR2 reads SNEGSKA (reference sequence). The CDR3 loop is CSAVPGLAGEFSYEQYF. DNA for the CDR3: TGCAGTGCCGTCCCGGGACTAGCGGGAGAGTTCTCCTACGAGCAGTACTTC.

This clonotype came up many times. This sequence joins TRBV6-2 or TRBV6-3 and TRBJ2-7; 12 bases align to TRBD2. Trimming took 6 bases from V and 0 from J; bases not matched to a gene: 9. This CDR3 comprises 17 residues. The germline V gene encodes CDR1 MNHEY and CDR2 SVGEGT. The CDR3 nucleotides are TGTGCCAGCAGCCATGGACTAGCGGGGACAAGCTCCTACGAGCAGTACTTC. It encodes CASSHGLAGTSSYEQYF.